This TCR beta chain was identified during a study of T cell repertoires in cytomegalovirus infection. Study as a whole: Public TCR beta signature analysis indicated the presence of both CMV infection and matching HLA type.

About this clonotype itself: Its target is not known.

TCRdb reprocessed the reads via MiXCR and lists one record per CDR3 protein. This sample has 170,000 or so distinct CDR3 sequences, with 13% to 15% found just once. This CDR3 has 12 residues. Germline assignment: CDR1 SQVTM and CDR2 ANQGSEA. Trimming pared 7 bases from V and 5 bases from J, leaving 12 bases between. Study-level results: Cumulative public TCR beta family frequency identified carriers of CMV plus the relevant HLA.

The genes are TRBV29-1 and TRBJ2-1; D remains ambiguous. The sequence came from a human donor in good health (CMV status not recorded). Some clones in this sample may be carry-over from other donors' samples. The sequencing input was PBMCs. The CDR3 region is CSAQTDHNEQFF. Written as DNA, the CDR3 is TGCAGCGCTCAAACCGACCACAATGAGCAGTTCTTC.